The 22 T cell receptor beta chains given below trace back to one sample, sequenced in a study of cytomegalovirus exposure and HLA in healthy donors. This PCR relied on a set of 60 Vbeta primers and 13 Jbeta primers. TCRdb's table, derived via immunoSEQ multiplex PCR, lists solely in-frame clones and lacks some. The table shows about 170,000 clones, with 79% occurring only once. Sequencing used PBMCs. These receptors originate from a woman between 50 and 59 years old in good health and CMV-seronegative.

The DNA of the CDR3 is TGTGCCAGCACCCCAGTAAGGAGGGGTAATCAGCCCCAGCATTTT. This translates into CASTPVRRGNQPQHF. This chain joins TRBV28 and TRBJ1-5; a weak D match, TRBD1 (5 bases). CDR1 and CDR2 (germline): MDHEN, SYDVKM. The CDR3 loop spans 15 amino acids. V shed 7 bases and J shed 4 bases, with 17 bases lying between them.

The chain uses TRBV4-2 and TRBJ2-7; 16 bases match TRBD2. Trimming took 4 bases from V and 2 from J; bases not matched to a gene: 5. Germline-derived CDR1 and CDR2 are LGHNA and YNFKEQ. This CDR3 has 17 amino acids. The CDR3, as DNA: TGTGCCAGCAGCCGGGGACTAGCGGGAGGGACCGCCTACGAGCAGTACTTC. Translated, it gives CASSRGLAGGTAYEQYF.

This rearrangement joins TRBV19 to TRBJ1-2, with 7 nucleotides matching TRBD1. Germline assignment: CDR1 LNHDA and CDR2 SQIVND (reference sequence). The CDR3 spans 15 residues. J was trimmed by 5 bases and V by 5 bases; bases with no gene match: 11. CDR3 in DNA: TGTGCCAGTAGTGCCCGGGACAGCGGAACATATGGCTACACCTTC. Its translation is CASSARDSGTYGYTF.

This chain links TRBV6-5 with TRBJ2-7; 9 bases are shared with TRBD1. The CDR3 runs 14 residues. Germline trimming cut 7 bases from V and 1 base from J; bases unmatched to any gene: 5. The germline V gene encodes CDR1 MNHEY and CDR2 SVGAGI. The CDR3 DNA sequence: TGTGCCAGCATACAGGACAGGGGATCCTACGAGCAGTACTTC. Protein sequence: CASIQDRGSYEQYF.

This rearrangement joins TRBV28 to TRBJ2-1; 7 positions match TRBD1. Germline trimming cut 5 bases from V and 2 bases from J; bases unmatched to any gene: 6. Germline lookup yields CDR1 MDHEN and CDR2 SYDVKM. The CDR3 length is 15 residues. CDR3 DNA: TGTGCCAGCAGTCTTCGACAGGGTCCCTACAATGAGCAGTTCTTC. Its protein is CASSLRQGPYNEQFF.

J is TRBJ2-1 and V is TRBV28; the match to TRBD2 covers 7 bases. CDR1 and CDR2 from the germline V gene are MDHEN and SYDVKM. CDR3 length: 15 residues. J was trimmed by 3 bases and V by 2 bases; bases with no gene match: 4. For the CDR3, the DNA is TGTGCCAGCAGTTTAAGGGGACTACTCTACAATGAGCAGTTCTTC. It translates to CASSLRGLLYNEQFF. Using reference TRBV28 and TRBJ2-1 for the parts outside the CDR3, the full variable domain is DVKVTQSSRYLVKRTGEKVFLECVQDMDHENMFWYRQDPGLGLRLIYFSYDVKMKEKGDIPEGYSVSREKKERFSLILESASTNQTSMYLCASSLRGLLYNEQFFGPGTRLTVL.

The rearrangement links TRBV4-3 to TRBJ2-7, with 12 nucleotides matching TRBD2. V shed 0 bases, J shed 2 bases, and the junction held 2 bases outside the gene matches. Germline V gene data show CDR1 as LGHNA and CDR2 as YSLEER. This CDR3 region has 16 residues. The CDR3 here is CASSQDRTSGAYEQYF. The CDR3 nucleotides read TGCGCCAGCAGCCAAGATCGGACTAGCGGGGCCTACGAGCAGTACTTC.

The genes are TRBV5-6 and TRBJ2-7; 8 nucleotides align to TRBD1. From germline, CDR1 is SGHDT and CDR2 YYEEEE. The CDR3 covers 14 residues. V was pared by 3 bases and J by 1 base, with 3 bases of the junction left unmatched. The CDR3 is CASSYGTGSYEQYF. CDR3 nucleotide sequence: TGTGCCAGCAGCTATGGGACAGGATCCTACGAGCAGTACTTC.

This clone was seen only a few times. One end of the junction does not line up with germline, which may come from a read error. The rearrangement uses TRBV10-3 and TRBJ1-6; maybe TRBD1 (5 bases). The CDR3 runs 12 residues. Germline V CDR1 and CDR2: ENHRY, SYGVKD. CDR3 amino acids: CAISVLGGKLDF. The DNA for the CDR3 is TGTGCCATCAGTGTACTGGGGGGGAAGCTGGACTTT.

Here the CDR3 reads CAISGGLAGRQKSPYEQYF. CDR3 in DNA: TGTGCCATCAGTGGGGGACTAGCGGGGAGGCAGAAATCACCATACGAGCAGTACTTC. The V and J genes are TRBV10-3 and TRBJ2-7, with TRBD2 matching 13 bases. CDR1 and CDR2 from the germline V gene are ENHRY and SYGVKD. CDR3 length: 19 amino acids. J gave up 4 bases and V 4 bases, and 16 bases lay outside the gene matches.

This chain uses TRBV5-5 with TRBJ1-4; TRBD1 agrees at 7 bases. Germline CDR1 SGHKS, CDR2 YYEKEE (reference sequence). The CDR3 covers 14 residues. V was pared by 4 bases and J by 8 bases, with 8 bases of the junction left unmatched. CDR3 in DNA: TGTGCCAGCAGCACCGGGACAGTTGGGGAAAAACTGTTTTTT. It is translated as CASSTGTVGEKLFF. The full variable domain, its missing parts supplied by reference TRBV5-5 and TRBJ1-4, is DAGVTQSPTHLIKTRGQQVTLRCSPISGHKSVSWYQQVLGQGPQFIFQYYEKEERGRGNFPDRFSARQFPNYSSELNVNALLLGDSALYLCASSTGTVGEKLFFGSGTQLSVL.

The V gene is TRBV5-1, the J gene TRBJ2-7; 9 nucleotides agree with TRBD1. Germline lookup yields CDR1 SGHRS and CDR2 YFSETQ. The CDR3 is 16 amino acids. V trimming: 4 bases; J trimming: 4 bases; junction bases outside the gene matches: 12. The CDR3 bases are TGCGCCAGCAGCCCCCGGAGCGGGACAGGGTGGTACGAGCAGTACTTC. Amino acids: CASSPRSGTGWYEQYF.

V is TRBV6-5 and J is TRBJ2-7; D ambiguous. The germline V and J ends were trimmed by 0 bases and 3 bases, with 15 bases remaining between them. CDR1 and CDR2 (germline): MNHEY, SVGAGI. CDR3 length equals 16 residues. DNA for the CDR3: TGTGCCAGCAGTTACTCTGTCCAGGCCCCAATCTACGAGCAGTACTTC. Its translation is CASSYSVQAPIYEQYF.

This chain uses TRBV7-2 with TRBJ2-1; 10 nucleotides match TRBD1. The CDR3 consists of 16 residues. Germline V gene data show CDR1 as SGHTA and CDR2 as FQGNSA. V gave up 5 bases and J gave up 3 bases; unmatched junction bases: 7. For the CDR3, the DNA is TGTGCCAGCAGCCCACGACAGGGGGCAATCTACAATGAGCAGTTCTTC. Protein product: CASSPRQGAIYNEQFF.

This clone was seen only a few times. V gene TRBV7-2 combines with J gene TRBJ2-1; possible D gene TRBD1, 6 bases. Per the germline V gene, CDR1 is SGHTA and CDR2 is FQGNSA. Trimming removed 7 bases at V and 5 bases at J, with 12 bases between. This CDR3 region has 13 residues. CDR3 in amino acids: CASNRDGDNEQFF. The CDR3 nucleotides are TGTGCCAGCAACAGGGACGGGGACAATGAGCAGTTCTTC.

This clone turned up a few times. The V and J genes are TRBV4-1 and TRBJ2-1; TRBD1 aligns across 11 bases. The CDR3 is 16 residues long. Germline V gene sequence: CDR1 MGHRA, CDR2 YSYEKL. The V segment lost 2 bases and the J segment 8 bases; nucleotides outside the gene matches: 8. The chain's CDR3 is CASSQPDRGRSHEQFF. The DNA for the CDR3 is TGCGCCAGCAGCCAACCGGACAGGGGGCGGTCACATGAGCAGTTCTTC.

The chain links TRBV4-3 to TRBJ2-3, with 7 bases lining up with TRBD2. With V trimmed by 1 base and J by 2 bases, 6 bases remained unmatched. CDR1 and CDR2 (germline): LGHNA, YSLEER. This CDR3 is 16 amino acids long. The CDR3 DNA is TGCGCCAGCAGCCAAGCTGCGCGGGGGAACACAGATACGCAGTATTTT. Protein: CASSQAARGNTDTQYF.

This clone is a singleton in its sample. This chain links TRBV5-6 with TRBJ1-5; no firm D call. CDR1 is SGHDT, CDR2 YYEEEE, per germline. This CDR3 has 14 residues. Trimming took 0 bases from V and 4 from J, leaving 8 bases between them. The CDR3 region is CASSLARRNQPQHF. In nucleotides, the CDR3 is TGTGCCAGCAGCTTGGCCCGGAGGAATCAGCCCCAGCATTTT.

The chain has TRBV7-9 and TRBJ2-3, with D unclear. The germline V gene encodes CDR1 SEHNR and CDR2 FQNEAQ (reference sequence). This CDR3 has 14 amino acids. V was shortened by 5 bases and J by 1 base, with 10 bases between the two germline ends. CDR3 DNA: TGTGCCAGCAGCCCCTCTGGAGGCACAGATACGCAGTATTTT. It translates to CASSPSGGTDTQYF.

The V and J genes are TRBV5-1 and TRBJ2-1; no clear D. Germline loops: CDR1 SGHRS, CDR2 YFSETQ. The CDR3 has 13 residues. V was cut by 3 bases and J by 10 bases, with 14 bases left in between. For the CDR3, the DNA is TGCGCCAGCAGCTCCCCCCCTAAATTGGAGCAGTTCTTC. As protein: CASSSPPKLEQFF. Full variable domain (rest looked up from reference TRBV5-1 and TRBJ2-1): KAGVTQTPRYLIKTRGQQVTLSCSPISGHRSVSWYQQTPGQGLQFLFEYFSETQRNKGNFPGRFSGRQFSNSRSEMNVSTLELGDSALYLCASSSPPKLEQFFGPGTRLTVL.

The chain uses TRBV5-8 and TRBJ2-2, with 8 bases fitting TRBD2. V shed 0 bases, J shed 3 bases, and the junction held 10 bases outside the gene matches. The CDR3 covers 18 residues. CDR1 is SGHTS, CDR2 YDEGEE, per germline. The DNA for the CDR3 is TGTGCCAGCAGCTTGGTTTCCCGGACAGCGGGAGACACCGGGGAGCTGTTTTTT. Protein: CASSLVSRTAGDTGELFF.

The chain is built from TRBV4-2 and TRBJ2-2; D remains ambiguous. The germline V gene encodes CDR1 LGHNA and CDR2 YNFKEQ. The CDR3 contains 15 residues. Trimming removed 4 bases at V and 4 bases at J, with 13 bases between. CDR3 in amino acids: CASSPTGLATGELFF. In DNA form, the CDR3 reads TGTGCCAGCAGCCCCACGGGTTTGGCCACCGGGGAGCTGTTTTTT.